Shown below are 14 T cell receptor beta chains from a single sample sequenced in a study of T cells in localized non-small cell lung cancer. Sequencing was performed with immunoSEQ multiplex PCR; in TCRdb, only in-frame clones are kept and a portion is missing. The data hold about 33,000 clones, with roughly 92% observed a single time. The starting material was peripheral blood, obtained before any cancer treatment. The receptors were gathered from a female donor over 55 with stage I lung adenocarcinoma.

The J gene is TRBJ1-5, the V gene TRBV6-5; possibly TRBD1 for D (6 bases). The CDR3 extends over 15 amino acids. Germline values: CDR1 MNHEY, CDR2 SVGAGI. V was pared by 5 bases and J by 4 bases, with 15 bases between. This CDR3 is CASSPAGHQNQPQHF. The CDR3 nucleotides are TGTGCCAGCAGTCCGGCGGGACACCAAAATCAGCCCCAGCATTTT.

The chain links TRBV5-8 to TRBJ1-2; D possibly corresponds to TRBD1 (5 bases). This CDR3 comprises 14 residues. V was pared by 5 bases and J by 8 bases, with 19 bases between. CDR1 and CDR2 from the germline V gene are SGHTS and YDEGEE. The CDR3 here is CASRPGMGTIGYTF. The CDR3 nucleotides read TGTGCCAGCAGACCGGGAATGGGGACTATAGGCTACACCTTC.

The chain uses TRBV2 and TRBJ1-3; TRBD1 agrees at 7 bases. Germline V gene lookup returns CDR1 SNHLY and CDR2 FYNNEI. The CDR3 consists of 17 residues. After removal of 3 bases from V and 5 bases from J, the junction contained 13 bases not matched to a gene. The CDR3 region is CASSDAFFTGDRNTIYF. The CDR3 DNA reads TGTGCCAGCAGTGACGCGTTCTTCACAGGGGATAGAAACACCATATATTTT.

The genes are TRBV4-1 and TRBJ1-2; a weak D match, TRBD1 (6 bases). The V and J ends lost 7 bases and 4 bases respectively, with 10 bases between them. This CDR3 contains 12 residues. Germline V gene lookup returns CDR1 MGHRA and CDR2 YSYEKL. The CDR3 sequence is CASTGGGYGYTF. In nucleotides, the CDR3 is TGCGCCAGCACCGGGGGCGGCTATGGCTACACCTTC.

The chain employs TRBV7-9 and TRBJ2-7, with 7 bases fitting TRBD2. Germline-derived CDR1 and CDR2 are SEHNR and FQNEAQ (reference sequence). The CDR3 spans 17 residues. The junction had 14 bases not matched to a gene; V was cut back by 4 bases and J by 2 bases. This CDR3 is CASSSATPAGDTYEQYF. The CDR3 DNA is TGTGCCAGCAGCTCCGCCACTCCGGCGGGGGATACCTACGAGCAGTACTTC.

The rearrangement links TRBV6-4 to TRBJ2-5, with 8 bases that match TRBD2. Germline-derived CDR1 and CDR2 are MRHNA and SNTAGT. Losses at the gene ends were 5 bases for V and 2 bases for J; bases not matched to a gene: 13. This CDR3 contains 17 residues. The CDR3: CASSLVAGGHSQETQYF. CDR3 in DNA: TGTGCCAGCAGTCTGGTTGCGGGGGGCCACTCACAAGAGACCCAGTACTTC.

The gene calls are TRBV7-2 and TRBJ2-7; D is unclear. The germline V and J ends were trimmed by 2 bases and 3 bases, with 8 bases remaining between them. The germline V gene encodes CDR1 SGHTA and CDR2 FQGNSA. This CDR3 has 13 residues. For the CDR3, the DNA is TGTGCCAGCAGCTTAAATAAACTCTACGAGCAGTACGTC. Its translation: CASSLNKLYEQYV.

The rearrangement links TRBV5-4 to TRBJ1-1; D might be TRBD1 (5 bases). Germline V lookup: CDR1 SGHNT, CDR2 YYREEE (reference sequence). CDR3 size: 12 residues. V was pared by 0 bases and J by 8 bases, with 8 bases between. The CDR3 nucleotides read TGTGCCAGCAGCTTGGTCCGGGGGGAAGCTTTCTTT. Its protein product is CASSLVRGEAFF.

J is TRBJ2-5 and V is TRBV2; D is perhaps TRBD2 (6 bases). Trimming shortened V by 2 bases and J by 7 bases, and 11 bases separated the two germline ends. CDR1 and CDR2 (germline): SNHLY, FYNNEI. This CDR3 has 13 amino acids. The CDR3 is CASSELEGGTQYF. DNA for the CDR3: TGTGCCAGCAGTGAACTGGAGGGAGGGACCCAGTACTTC.

The chain employs TRBV6-5 and TRBJ1-6; perhaps TRBD1 as D (6 bases). Deletions cut 1 base from V and 5 bases from J, with 12 bases between. Germline values: CDR1 MNHEY, CDR2 SVGAGI. CDR3 length: 16 amino acids. CDR3 protein: CASSYLSQGNNSPLHF. The CDR3 DNA is TGTGCCAGCAGTTACTTGTCCCAGGGGAATAATTCACCCCTCCACTTT.

The CDR3 DNA sequence: TGTGCCAGCTCACCGCAAAGCGGGGGACTTGCAGGTGCAGATACGCAGTATTTT. Encoded protein: CASSPQSGGLAGADTQYF. The chain combines TRBV18 with TRBJ2-3, with 8 bases that match TRBD2. Looked up from germline, CDR1 is KGHSH and CDR2 is LQKENI. CDR3 length: 18 residues. With V trimmed by 3 bases and J by 4 bases, 15 bases remained unmatched.

The CDR3 loop is CASRLSRGNNSPLHF. CDR3 nucleotides: TGTGCCAGTAGACTGTCCAGGGGAAATAATTCACCCCTCCACTTT. The chain uses TRBV19 and TRBJ1-6, with a weak D call TRBD1 (6 bases). In germline, CDR1 is LNHDA, CDR2 SQIVND (reference sequence). The CDR3 is 15 amino acids. Between the trimmed V and J ends, which lost 6 bases and 5 bases, there was a span of 14 bases.

V gene TRBV18 combines with J gene TRBJ1-5, with D perhaps matching TRBD1 (6 bases). The CDR3 covers 13 residues. Between the trimmed V and J ends, which lost 3 bases and 4 bases, there was a span of 7 bases. Germline loops: CDR1 KGHSH, CDR2 LQKENI. The CDR3 nucleotides read TGTGCCAGCTCACCGCAGGGGAATCAGCCCCAGCATTTT. Encoded protein: CASSPQGNQPQHF.

The V and J genes are TRBV19 and TRBJ2-7; 9 nucleotides line up with TRBD1. Germline CDR1 is LNHDA and CDR2 is SQIVND (reference sequence). This CDR3 spans 15 amino acids. J gave up 3 bases and V 3 bases, and 6 bases lay outside the gene matches. The CDR3 DNA reads TGTGCCAGTAGTATCGGGACAGGGAATTTCTACGAGCAGTACTTC. Translating it yields CASSIGTGNFYEQYF.